This T cell receptor beta chain appears in the sequencing data of a study of T-cell reconstitution after alpha-beta-depleted transplantation in children. For TCRbeta, the library was prepared with unique molecular identifiers. TCRdb reprocessed the PCR reads via MiXCR and lists one record per CDR3 protein. Among about 120,000 distinct CDR3 sequences listed, under 30% were seen once. Whole-study findings and limits: A year had passed since transplant, and T-cell counts and diversity by then came mostly from newly produced T cells.

About this clonotype: Its target is not known.

This clonotype originated in a male patient aged 2 to 9 who had a stem cell transplant for chronic granulomatous disease, so the T cells may come from the graft donor. This specimen consisted of PBMCs, mostly from graft donor cells, obtained 180 days after TCRalphabeta/CD19-depleted stem cell transplant.

The CDR3 nucleotides read TGTGCCAGCAGCTTAAACCCTGGGGAGACCCAGTACTTC. It yields the protein CASSLNPGETQYF. The chain joins TRBV7-3 to TRBJ2-5; no clear D gene. With 1 base removed from V and 5 bases from J, the gap between germline ends came to 8 bases. CDR1 and CDR2 from the germline V gene are SGHTA and FQGTGA. The CDR3 contains 13 residues. Full variable domain (remainder filled in from reference TRBV7-3 and TRBJ2-5): GAGVSQTPSNKVTEKGKYVELRCDPISGHTALYWYRQSLGQGPEFLIYFQGTGAADDSGLPNDRFFAVRPEGSVSTLKIQRTERGDSAVYLCASSLNPGETQYFGPGTRLLVL.